The clone carrying this TCR beta chain was seen more than once but under ten times. Antigen: not known. This sample was included in a study of T cells in Graves' hyperthyroidism and ophthalmopathy. Trimming stripped 3 bases from V and 2 bases from J, with 24 bases between. CDR3 length equals 19 residues. CDR1 and CDR2 from the germline V gene are ENHRY and SYGVKD. Ophthalmopathy patients showed a Clinical Activity Score of at least 3, NOSPECS grade of at least 4 and duration under 3 months. Thyroid ultrasound, orbital computed tomography, clinical symptoms, and serum thyroxine and TRAb underpinned diagnoses. Regions amplified from RNA transcripts were the TCR beta CDR3 regions. A set of HTBI primers served as the primers for a first-round RT-PCR of the TCR CDR3. TCRdb passed the multiplex PCR reads through MiXCR, listing each CDR3 protein once. Among 500,000 to 800,000 distinct CDR3 sequences listed, 14% were seen once.

Findings of the study overall: Blood also held most thyroid clonotypes expanded beyond 0.001. Separating ophthalmopathy from stable hyperthyroidism was achieved by a 13 V-J model.

This receptor was obtained from a woman aged 45-65 years with Graves' ophthalmopathy. The sequencing input was blood. This rearrangement joins TRBV10-3 to TRBJ2-3; TRBD2 might be the D (6 bases). Here the CDR3 reads CAISDSGSPKRANTDTQYF. The DNA for the CDR3 is TGTGCCATCAGTGATTCCGGGAGTCCCAAAAGGGCTAACACAGATACGCAGTATTTT.